This T cell receptor (beta chain) was captured by sequencing in a study of beta chain features in type 1 diabetes. Points from the study as a whole: Significant though moderate, a shortening of TCRB CDR3s appeared in all four CD4+ subsets of Type 1 diabetes patients. Over-representation of high TCR-expressing cells was a possible consequence of cDNA sequencing.

cDNA synthesis used the whole RNA isolate, giving expressed TCRB sequences. Assay: immunoSEQ multiplex PCR; the TCRdb copy retains only in-frame clones and omits some. The sample consists of roughly 730,000 clones, roughly 12% of them appearing once. This clone showed up just a few times. Its matching antigen is unknown. Other DNA sequences in this sample translate to the same CDR3. Markers CD45RO/CCR7/CD25/CD127/CD95/CD27 served to sort CD4+ naive, central memory, regulatory and stem cell-like memory cells. Trimming pared 4 bases from V and 3 bases from J, leaving 10 bases between. Germline CDR1 SGHRS, CDR2 YFSETQ. CDR3 length: 13 residues.

What was sequenced was naive CD4+ T cells from blood. The source is a young man with type 1 diabetes. V is TRBV5-1 and J is TRBJ1-1; D is perhaps TRBD1 (6 bases). The CDR3 is CASSTAGDTEAFF. CDR3 sequence (DNA): TGCGCCAGCAGCACGGCAGGGGACACTGAAGCTTTCTTT.